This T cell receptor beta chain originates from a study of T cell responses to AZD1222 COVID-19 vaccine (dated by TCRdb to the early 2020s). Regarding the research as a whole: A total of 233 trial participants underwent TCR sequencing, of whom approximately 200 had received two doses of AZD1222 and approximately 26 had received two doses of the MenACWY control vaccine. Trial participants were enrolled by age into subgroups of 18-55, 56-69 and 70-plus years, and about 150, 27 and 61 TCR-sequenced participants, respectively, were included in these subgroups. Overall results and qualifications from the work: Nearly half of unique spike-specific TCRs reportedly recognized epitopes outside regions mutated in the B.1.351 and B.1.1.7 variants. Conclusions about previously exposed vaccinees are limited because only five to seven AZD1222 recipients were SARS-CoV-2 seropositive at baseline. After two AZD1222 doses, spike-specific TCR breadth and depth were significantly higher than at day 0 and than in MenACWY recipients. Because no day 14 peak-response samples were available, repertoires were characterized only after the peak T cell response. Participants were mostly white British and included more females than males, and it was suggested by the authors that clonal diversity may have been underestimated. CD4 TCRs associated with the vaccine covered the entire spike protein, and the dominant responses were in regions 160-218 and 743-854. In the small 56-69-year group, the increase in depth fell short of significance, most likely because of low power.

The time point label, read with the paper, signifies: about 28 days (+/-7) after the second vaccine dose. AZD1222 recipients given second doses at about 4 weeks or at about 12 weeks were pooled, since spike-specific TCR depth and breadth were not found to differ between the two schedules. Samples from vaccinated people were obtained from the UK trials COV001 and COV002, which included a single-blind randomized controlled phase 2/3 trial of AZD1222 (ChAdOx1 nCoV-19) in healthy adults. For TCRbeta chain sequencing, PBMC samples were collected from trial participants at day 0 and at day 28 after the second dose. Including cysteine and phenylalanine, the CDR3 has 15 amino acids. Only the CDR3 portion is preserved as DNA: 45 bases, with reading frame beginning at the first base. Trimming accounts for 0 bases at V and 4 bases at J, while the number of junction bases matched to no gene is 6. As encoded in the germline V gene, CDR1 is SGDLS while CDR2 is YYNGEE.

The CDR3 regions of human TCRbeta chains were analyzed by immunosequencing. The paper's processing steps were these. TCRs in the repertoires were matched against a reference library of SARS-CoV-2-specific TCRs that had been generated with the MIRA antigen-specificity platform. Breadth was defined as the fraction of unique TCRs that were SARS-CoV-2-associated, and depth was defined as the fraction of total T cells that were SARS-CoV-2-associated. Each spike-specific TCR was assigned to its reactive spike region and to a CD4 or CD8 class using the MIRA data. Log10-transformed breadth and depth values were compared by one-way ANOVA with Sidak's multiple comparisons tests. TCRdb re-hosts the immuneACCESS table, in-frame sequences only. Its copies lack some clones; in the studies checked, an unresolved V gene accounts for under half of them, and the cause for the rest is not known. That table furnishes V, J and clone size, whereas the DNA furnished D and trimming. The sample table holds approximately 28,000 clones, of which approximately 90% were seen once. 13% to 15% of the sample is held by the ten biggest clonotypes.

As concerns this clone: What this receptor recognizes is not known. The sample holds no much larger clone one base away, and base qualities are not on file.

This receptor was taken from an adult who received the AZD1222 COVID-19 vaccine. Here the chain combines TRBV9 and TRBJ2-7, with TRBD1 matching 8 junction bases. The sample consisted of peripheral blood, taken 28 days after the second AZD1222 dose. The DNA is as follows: TGTGCCAGCAGCGTAGGGACAGGGTTTTTGTACGAGCAGTACTTC. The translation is CASSVGTGFLYEQYF.